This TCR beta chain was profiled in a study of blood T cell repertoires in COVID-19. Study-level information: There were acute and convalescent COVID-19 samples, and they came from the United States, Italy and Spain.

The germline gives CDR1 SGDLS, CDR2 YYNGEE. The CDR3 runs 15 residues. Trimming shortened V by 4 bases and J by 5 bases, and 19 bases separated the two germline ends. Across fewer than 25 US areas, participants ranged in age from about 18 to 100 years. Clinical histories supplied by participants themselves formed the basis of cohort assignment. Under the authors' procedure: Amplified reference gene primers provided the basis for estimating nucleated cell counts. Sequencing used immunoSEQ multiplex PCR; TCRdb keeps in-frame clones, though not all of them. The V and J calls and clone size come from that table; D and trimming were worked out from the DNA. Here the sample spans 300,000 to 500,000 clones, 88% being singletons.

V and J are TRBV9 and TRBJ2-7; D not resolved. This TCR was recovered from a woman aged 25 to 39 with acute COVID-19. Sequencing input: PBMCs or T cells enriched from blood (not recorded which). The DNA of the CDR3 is TGTGCCAGCAGCCCCATATCCAGGTCTTCCGACGAGCAGTACTTC. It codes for CASSPISRSSDEQYF.